This entry concerns a single T cell receptor (beta chain). Its antigen is not known. Trimming cost V 0 bases and J 2 bases, with 6 bases left between them. The germline gives CDR1 SGHRS, CDR2 YFSETQ. This CDR3 region has 14 residues. This entry belongs to a study of vaccination effects on CD4 cells after COVID-19. Only in-frame clones appear in the TCRdb table, and some are missing; sequencing was by immunoSEQ multiplex PCR. The sample lists 25,000 to 30,000 clones; almost 75% were seen once. Before sequencing, viral peptide pools were used by the ViraFEST assay to expand antigen-specific CD4+ T cells. The culture ran for approximately 10 days, and then CD4+ T cells were isolated. Each participant was administered two doses of either the BNT162b2 or the mRNA-1273 vaccine. Vaccine recipients, nucleocapsid antibody negative, had no prior SARS-CoV-2 infection. Study-wide results and caveats: In the study, convalescent patients were few, and early post-infection timepoints were absent.

The chain has TRBV5-1 and TRBJ2-1; D not certain. Specimen: CD4+ T cells from PBMCs cultured with HCoV-229E spike peptides, collected after COVID-19 vaccination. The sequence was collected from a human donor who received a COVID-19 vaccine. The CDR3 loop reads CASSLAEAYNEQFF. CDR3 sequence (DNA): TGCGCCAGCAGCTTGGCCGAGGCCTACAATGAGCAGTTCTTC.